This TCR beta chain was documented in a study of blood T cell repertoires in COVID-19. CDR3 length equals 15 residues. The V gene's germline CDR1 is MDHEN and CDR2 SYDVKM. The ends were cut back, 8 bases at V and 4 bases at J, with 17 bases in the middle. The repertoire was sequenced with immunoSEQ multiplex PCR; TCRdb's copy has only in-frame clones and lacks some. The data contain some 140,000 clones, 84% of them singletons. Sequencing input: peripheral blood. The chain is built from TRBV28 and TRBJ2-2, with D possibly matching TRBD2 (5 bases). The origin of this receptor is a man aged 60 to 75 with acute or convalescent COVID-19. The CDR3, as DNA: TGTGCCAGCCAATATTCCGGGGTCAGCACCGGGGAGCTGTTTTTT. Amino acid sequence: CASQYSGVSTGELFF.